This is a list of T cell receptor beta chains from one sample in a study of long-term antiretroviral therapy in people with HIV. Clones were sequenced by immunoSEQ multiplex PCR, and TCRdb holds only the in-frame ones, with some missing. The sample lists over 35,000 clones, over 80% occurring once. Sequences were derived from unsorted PBMCs, sampled 1.5 years after starting antiretroviral therapy. The receptors were gathered from a man aged 18 to 30 with HIV. CDR3s include the opening cysteine and the closing phenylalanine or tryptophan. D genes are given only for firm matches. Clone size is shown for a subset of rows, as once, few, many or a class of expanded clone.

D,size,J,V,DNA,CDR3
NA,NA,TRBJ1-3,TRBV6-5,TGTGCCAGCAGTTACAGGGCTGGCTCTGGAAACACCATATATTTT,CASSYRAGSGNTIYF
NA,NA,TRBJ1-1,TRBV29-1,TGCAGCGTTGCAGGCCGGGGGACTGAAGCTTTCTTT,CSVAGRGTEAFF
NA,NA,TRBJ2-1,TRBV19,TGTGCCAGTAGTATTTTGCTGTACAATGAGCAGTTCTTC,CASSILLYNEQFF
NA,NA,TRBJ2-7,TRBV4-2,TGTGCCAGCAGCCAAGAGAGTACAGACATAAACTACGAGCAGTACTTC,CASSQESTDINYEQYF
NA,once,TRBJ2-1,TRBV27,TGTGCCAGCAGTTTATTCCCCGCGACTAGTAATGAGCAGTTCTTC,CASSLFPATSNEQFF
TRBD1,NA,TRBJ1-4,TRBV29-1,TGCAGCGTTGAATTGTCAGGGGGCGGGCATGAAAAACTGTTTTTT,CSVELSGGGHEKLFF
NA,NA,TRBJ1-1,TRBV5-8,TGTGCCAGCAGCTTGGATGGCAGGCTCACTGAAGCTTTCTTT,CASSLDGRLTEAFF
NA,NA,TRBJ2-7,TRBV7-9,TGTGCCAGCAGCCAATCTAGCGTGTCCTACGAGCAGTACTTC,CASSQSSVSYEQYF
NA,once,TRBJ1-5,TRBV15,TGTGCCACCAGCAGTTGGGACATTGATCAGCCCCAGCATTTT,CATSSWDIDQPQHF
NA,NA,TRBJ2-1,TRBV7-2,TGTGCCAGCAGCTTAGTTGGCAATGAGCAGTTCTTC,CASSLVGNEQFF
TRBD2,NA,TRBJ2-1,TRBV30,TGTGCCTGGAGCTTAAAGACGGGGGACTACCCTCGAAATGAGCAGTTCTTC,CAWSLKTGDYPRNEQFF
NA,few,TRBJ2-7,TRBV28,TGTGCTTGCAGGGGGGCGTCCGCCTACGAGCAGTACTTC,CACRGASAYEQYF
TRBD1,NA,TRBJ2-7,TRBV4-1,TGCGCCAGCAGTCGGGACAGTTTCTACGAGCAGTACTTC,CASSRDSFYEQYF
TRBD1,once,TRBJ2-2,TRBV9,TGTGCCAGCAGTGAGACAGGGGGCGCGGCAGGGGAGCTGTTTTTT,CASSETGGAAGELFF
TRBD2,NA,TRBJ2-7,TRBV7-8,TGTGCCAGCAGCCGAGCGGGGGGCTCCTACGAGCAGTACTTC,CASSRAGGSYEQYF
NA,NA,TRBJ2-2,TRBV11-1,TGTGCCAGCACCTCATTGGGGAGCAGGGCGAACACCGGGGAGCTGTTTTTT,CASTSLGSRANTGELFF
NA,NA,TRBJ1-5,TRBV11-2,TGTGCCAGCAGCTTGTCTCAGGGTCAGCCCCAGCATTTT,CASSLSQGQPQHF
NA,NA,TRBJ2-1,TRBV5-4,TGTGCCAGCAGCTTGGGGGCAGGGGAAAATGAGCAGTTCTTC,CASSLGAGENEQFF
NA,few,TRBJ1-1,TRBV5-5,TGTGCCAGCAGCTTGCAGGCGATGAACACTGAAGCTTTCTTT,CASSLQAMNTEAFF
NA,NA,TRBJ2-5,TRBV5-8,TGTGCCAGCAGCTTCAGGGGCCCTGAGGGTACCCAGTACTTC,CASSFRGPEGTQYF
TRBD2,NA,TRBJ2-1,TRBV5-1,TGCGCCAGCAGCTTGACCACTCTAGCGGGAGAGGGAAATGAGCAGTTCTTC,CASSLTTLAGEGNEQFF
TRBD2,once,TRBJ2-7,TRBV5-5,TGTGCCAGCAGCTGGCTAGCGGGAGGCGGAAACGAGCAGTACTTC,CASSWLAGGGNEQYF
TRBD2,NA,TRBJ2-1,TRBV11-2,TGTGCCAGCAGCAGGGCGGGGGGCTACAATGAGCAGTTCTTC,CASSRAGGYNEQFF
NA,NA,TRBJ1-4,TRBV6-5,TGTGCCAGCAGTTATCAGTCCCAGGGGGAAAAACTGTTTTTT,CASSYQSQGEKLFF